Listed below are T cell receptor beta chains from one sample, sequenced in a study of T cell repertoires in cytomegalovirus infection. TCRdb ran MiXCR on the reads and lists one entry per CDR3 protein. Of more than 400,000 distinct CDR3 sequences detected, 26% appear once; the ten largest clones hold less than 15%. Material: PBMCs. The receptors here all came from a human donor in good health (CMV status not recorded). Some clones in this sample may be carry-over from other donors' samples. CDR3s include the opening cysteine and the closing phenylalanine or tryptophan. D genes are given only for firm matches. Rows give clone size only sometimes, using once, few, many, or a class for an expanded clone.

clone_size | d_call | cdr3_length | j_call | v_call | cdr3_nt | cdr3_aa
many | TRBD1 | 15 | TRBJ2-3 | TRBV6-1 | TGTGCCAGCAGTTTACAGGGGATGGACACAGATACGCAGTATTTT | CASSLQGMDTDTQYF
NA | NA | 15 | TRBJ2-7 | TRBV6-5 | TGTGCCAGCAGTTCTCGGGGTGGGAGCTCCTACGAGCAGTACTTC | CASSSRGGSSYEQYF
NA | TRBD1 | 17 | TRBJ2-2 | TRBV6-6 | TGTGCCAGCAGTTACTCGAGAATCGGGACAGGGGCCGGGGAGCTGTTTTTT | CASSYSRIGTGAGELFF
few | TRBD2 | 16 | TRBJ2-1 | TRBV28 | TGTGCCAGCAACATACAAAGGGCTAGCGGGAGGAATGAGCAGTTCTTC | CASNIQRASGRNEQFF
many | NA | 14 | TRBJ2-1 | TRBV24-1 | TGTGCCACCAGTGGGGCGGTGGTCAACAATGAGCAGTTCTTC | CATSGAVVNNEQFF
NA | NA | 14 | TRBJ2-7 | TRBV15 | TGTGCCACCAGCAGAGATAGGACAGCCTACGAGCAGTACTTC | CATSRDRTAYEQYF
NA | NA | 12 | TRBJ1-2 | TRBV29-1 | TGCAGCGCCGCAGGAGTCAACTATGGCTACACCTTC | CSAAGVNYGYTF
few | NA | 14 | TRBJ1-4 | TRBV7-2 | TGTGCCAGCAGCTTAGATGTCGTCTGGGAAAAACTGTTTTTT | CASSLDVVWEKLFF
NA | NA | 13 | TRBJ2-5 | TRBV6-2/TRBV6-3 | TGTGCCAGCAGACGACTGCACCAAGAGACCCAGTACTTC | CASRRLHQETQYF
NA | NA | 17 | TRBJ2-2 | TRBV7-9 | TGTGCCAGCAGCTTAGCTGTTAGTTTGGACAACCCCGGGGAGCTGTTTTTT | CASSLAVSLDNPGELFF
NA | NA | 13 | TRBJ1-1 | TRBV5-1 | TGCGCCAGCAGCTTGGAGTGGGACACTGAAGCTTTCTTT | CASSLEWDTEAFF
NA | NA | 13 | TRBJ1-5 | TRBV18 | TGTGCCAGCTCACCGAGACCTGATCAGCCCCAGCATTTT | CASSPRPDQPQHF
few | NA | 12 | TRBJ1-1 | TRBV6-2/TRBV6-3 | TGTGCCAGCAGTTACCCACAGATTGAAGCTTTCTTT | CASSYPQIEAFF
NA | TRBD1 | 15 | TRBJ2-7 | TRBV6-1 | TGTGCCAGCAGTTCCTCACAGGGGGCTTATGACGAGCAGTACTTC | CASSSSQGAYDEQYF
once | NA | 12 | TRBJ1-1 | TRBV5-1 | TGCGCCAGCAGCTGGGACAACACTGAAGCTTTCTTT | CASSWDNTEAFF
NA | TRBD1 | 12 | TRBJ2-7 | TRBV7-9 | TGTGCCAGCAGGCGACAGGGAACCGAGCAGTACTTC | CASRRQGTEQYF
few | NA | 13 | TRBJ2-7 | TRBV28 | TGTGCCAGCAGCCCCCCCAGGATTAACGAGCAGTACTTC | CASSPPRINEQYF
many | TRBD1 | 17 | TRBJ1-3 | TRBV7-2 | TGTGCCAGCAGCTACAATCCCGGACAGGGATCTGGAAACACCATATATTTT | CASSYNPGQGSGNTIYF
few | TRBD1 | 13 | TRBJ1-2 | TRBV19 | TGTGCCAGTAGTGTCAGGGGGCGGGATGGCTACACCTTC | CASSVRGRDGYTF
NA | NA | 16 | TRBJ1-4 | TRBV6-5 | TGTGCCAGCAGTTACGGCCGAAGACCTTCTAATGAAAAACTGTTTTTT | CASSYGRRPSNEKLFF
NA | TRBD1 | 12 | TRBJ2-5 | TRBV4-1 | TGCGCCAGCAGCCAACTGGACAGGGACTTACACTTC | CASSQLDRDLHF
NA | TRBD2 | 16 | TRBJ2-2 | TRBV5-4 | TGTGCCAGCAGCTTGGAGGGGACTAGCGCCACCGGGGAGCTGTTTTTT | CASSLEGTSATGELFF
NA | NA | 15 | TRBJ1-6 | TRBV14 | TGTGCCAGCAGCCAAGATTGGGGATCTAATTCACCCCTCCACTTT | CASSQDWGSNSPLHF
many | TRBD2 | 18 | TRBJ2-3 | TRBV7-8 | TGTGCCAGCAGCTTATTAGAGTTAGCGGGAGGGGCCACAGATACGCAGTATTTT | CASSLLELAGGATDTQYF
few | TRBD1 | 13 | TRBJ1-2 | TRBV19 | TGTGCCAGTGCCCCTACAGGGGGTAGTGGCTACACCTTC | CASAPTGGSGYTF
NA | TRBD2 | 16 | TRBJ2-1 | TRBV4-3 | TGCGCCAGCAGCCAAGAGACTAGCGGGAGTGAGTATGAGCAGTTCTTC | CASSQETSGSEYEQFF
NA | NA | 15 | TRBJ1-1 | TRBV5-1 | TGCGCCAGCAGCTTAAGAACTCCGGGGAGCACTGAAGCTTTCTTT | CASSLRTPGSTEAFF
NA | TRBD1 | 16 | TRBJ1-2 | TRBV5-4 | TGTGCCAGCAGCTTGGGACTGACAGGGTCCAACTATGGCTACACCTTC | CASSLGLTGSNYGYTF
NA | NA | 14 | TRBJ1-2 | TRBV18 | TGTGCCAGCTCACCACTTACCGTCAGAACTGGCTACACCTTC | CASSPLTVRTGYTF
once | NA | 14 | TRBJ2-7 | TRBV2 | TGTGCCAGCAAAAGGGAGGGGGCCTCCTACGAGCAGTACTTC | CASKREGASYEQYF
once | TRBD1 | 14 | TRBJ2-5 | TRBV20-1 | TGCAGTGCTCACGGACAGGGGGATGTGGAGACCCAGTACTTC | CSAHGQGDVETQYF
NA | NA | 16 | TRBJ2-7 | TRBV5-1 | TGCGCCAGCAGCGACTCTTCCGGGACCCCGGGCCACGAGCAGTACTTC | CASSDSSGTPGHEQYF
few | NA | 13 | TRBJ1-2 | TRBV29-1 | TGCAGCGTCCTCGGAGACTCTAACTATGGCTACACCTTC | CSVLGDSNYGYTF
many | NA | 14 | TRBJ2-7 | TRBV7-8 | TGTGCCAGCAGCACGGGCGGGGTCTCCTACGAGCAGTACTTC | CASSTGGVSYEQYF
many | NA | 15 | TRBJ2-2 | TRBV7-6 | TGTGCCAGCAGCTTAGGCAGGGTGAACACCGGGGAGCTGTTTTTT | CASSLGRVNTGELFF
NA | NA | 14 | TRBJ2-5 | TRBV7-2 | TGTGCCAGCAGCTTAATTCAGGGGCTGCGGGAGCAGTCATTC | CASSLIQGLREQSF
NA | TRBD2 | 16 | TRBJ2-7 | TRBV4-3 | TGCGCCAGCAGCCAAGATCCTAGCGGGAGGGCCTACGAGCAGTACTTC | CASSQDPSGRAYEQYF
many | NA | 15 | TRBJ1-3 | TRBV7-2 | TGTGCCAGCAGCTTTGACCCTGGAAGTGGAAACACCATATATTTT | CASSFDPGSGNTIYF
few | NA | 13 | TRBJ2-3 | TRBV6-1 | TGTGCCAGCAGCGGCGCGCTCGGAGATACGCAGTATTTT | CASSGALGDTQYF
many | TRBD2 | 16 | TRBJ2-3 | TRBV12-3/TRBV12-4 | TGTGCCAGCAGTTTAGAGGGACTAGCGGGCTCATATACGCAGTATTTT | CASSLEGLAGSYTQYF
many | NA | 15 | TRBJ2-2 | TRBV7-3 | TGTGCCAGCAGCTTAGGTAGCGGAAACACCGGGGAGCTGTTTTTT | CASSLGSGNTGELFF
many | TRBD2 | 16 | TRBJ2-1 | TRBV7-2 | TGTGCCAGCAGTCGGACTAGCGGGTCCTCCTACAATGAGCAGTTCTTC | CASSRTSGSSYNEQFF
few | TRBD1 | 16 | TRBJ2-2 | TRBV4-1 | TGCGCCAGCAGCCAGGAAGGGACAGGGGCTGTCGGGGAGCTGTTTTTT | CASSQEGTGAVGELFF
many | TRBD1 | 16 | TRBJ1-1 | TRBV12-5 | TGTGCTAGTGGTTTGGCAGGGGGTGCAGGGGGCACTGAAGCTTTCTTT | CASGLAGGAGGTEAFF
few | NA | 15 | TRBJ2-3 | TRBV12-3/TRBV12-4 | TGTGCCAGCAGTTTTTTCACGGGAGTGGGCGATACGCAGTATTTT | CASSFFTGVGDTQYF
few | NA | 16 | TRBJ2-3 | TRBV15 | TGTGCCACCAGCAGATTTAGGGACACCAGCACAGATACGCAGTATTTT | CATSRFRDTSTDTQYF
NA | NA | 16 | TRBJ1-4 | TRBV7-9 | TGTGCCAGCAGCTTAGGCCGGACGGGCCCTTTTGAAAAACTGTTTTTT | CASSLGRTGPFEKLFF
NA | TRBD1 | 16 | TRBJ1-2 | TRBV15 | TGTGCCACCAGCAGAGCAACAACAGGGGGCAGAGGAGGCTACACCTTC | CATSRATTGGRGGYTF